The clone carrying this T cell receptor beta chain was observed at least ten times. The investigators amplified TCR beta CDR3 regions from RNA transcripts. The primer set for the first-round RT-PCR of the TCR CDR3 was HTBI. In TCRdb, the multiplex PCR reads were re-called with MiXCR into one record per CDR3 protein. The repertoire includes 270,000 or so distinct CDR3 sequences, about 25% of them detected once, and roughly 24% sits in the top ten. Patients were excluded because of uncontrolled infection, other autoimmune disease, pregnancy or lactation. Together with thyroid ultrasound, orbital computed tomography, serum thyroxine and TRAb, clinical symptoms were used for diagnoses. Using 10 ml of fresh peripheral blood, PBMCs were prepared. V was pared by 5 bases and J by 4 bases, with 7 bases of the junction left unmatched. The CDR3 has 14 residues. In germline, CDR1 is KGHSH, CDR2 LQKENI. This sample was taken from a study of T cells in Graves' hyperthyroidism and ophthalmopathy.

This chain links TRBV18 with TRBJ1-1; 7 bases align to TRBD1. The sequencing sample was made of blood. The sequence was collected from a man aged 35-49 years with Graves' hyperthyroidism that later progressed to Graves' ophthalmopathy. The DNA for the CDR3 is TGTGCCAGCTCAATACAGGGGCGAGGCACTGAAGCTTTCTTT. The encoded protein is CASSIQGRGTEAFF.